This T cell receptor beta chain was sequenced in a study of T cells in lung cancer brain metastases. Study overall: About 85% of the roughly 20 patients had smoked, with a median of around 40 pack-years. A median approximately 340 days separated primary and brain metastasis sampling.

On this clone: The antigen is unknown. This CDR3 is also generated by other DNA sequences in the sample.

The germline V and J ends were trimmed by 5 bases and 1 base, with 10 bases remaining between them. The CDR3 sequence is 14 residues long. Germline V lookup: CDR1 LNHDA, CDR2 SQIVND (reference sequence). Overall study findings and caveats: Fragmented FFPE DNA may have left the infiltrating repertoire incompletely captured.

Marked H&E slides guided macrodissection of tumor areas from several unstained, deparaffinized approximately 10 um sections. Sequencing was performed with immunoSEQ multiplex PCR; in TCRdb, only in-frame clones are kept and a portion is missing. The repertoire has around 2,500 clones, around 90% of them found once; the top ten carry over 3%. Sample: tumor tissue from a brain metastasis. This chain uses TRBV19 with TRBJ2-3, with D possibly TRBD1 on 5 matching bases. This sequence was found in a man between 70 and 80 years old with non-small cell lung cancer that had spread to the brain. The DNA for the CDR3 is TGTGCCAGTAGTTCCCAGGGTCGCACAGATACGCAGTATTTT. Residues: CASSSQGRTDTQYF.